These 28 T cell receptor beta chains were all obtained from the same sample, sequenced in a study of blood T cell repertoires in COVID-19. TCRdb's table, derived via immunoSEQ multiplex PCR, lists solely in-frame clones and lacks some. The sample carries more than 250,000 clones, approximately 85% recorded once. What was sequenced was PBMCs or T cells enriched from blood (not recorded which). These receptors all come from a young man who had recovered from COVID-19.

This chain connects TRBV18 to TRBJ1-1; TRBD1 aligns across 8 bases. Germline trimming cut 3 bases from V and 1 base from J; bases unmatched to any gene: 10. This CDR3 comprises 17 residues. Germline V CDR1 and CDR2: KGHSH, LQKENI. In DNA form, the CDR3 reads TGTGCCAGCTCACCCTATGTCTTCGGGACAGGGAACACTGAAGCTTTCTTT. Encoded protein: CASSPYVFGTGNTEAFF.

The chain carries TRBV4-3 and TRBJ1-2; D is unresolved. V was clipped by 1 base and J by 5 bases, with 11 bases between them. From germline, CDR1 is LGHNA and CDR2 YSLEER. CDR3 length: 14 amino acids. The CDR3 coding sequence is TGCGCCAGCAGCCAAGCTAGCAACCCGTATGGCTACACCTTC. Amino acids: CASSQASNPYGYTF.

The chain carries TRBV9 and TRBJ2-2; TRBD2 is a possible D gene (6 bases). Germline lookup yields CDR1 SGDLS and CDR2 YYNGEE. V was clipped by 4 bases and J by 7 bases, with 11 bases between them. This CDR3 has 13 amino acids. The DNA for the CDR3 is TGTGCCAGCAGCCCGGGGACTGGCGGGGAGCTGTTTTTT. Protein: CASSPGTGGELFF.

The V gene is TRBV7-8, the J gene TRBJ1-6; 9 positions match TRBD1. The CDR3 sequence is 16 residues long. Unmatched junction bases numbered 10, after V lost 6 bases and J lost 7 bases. The germline gives CDR1 SGHVS, CDR2 FQNEAQ. In DNA form, the CDR3 reads TGTGCCAGCAGGCCGGGACAGGGTCTAGGCAATTCACCCCTCCACTTT. Translation gives CASRPGQGLGNSPLHF.

The chain combines TRBV19 with TRBJ2-1, with 9 bases aligning to TRBD2. Germline-derived CDR1 and CDR2 are LNHDA and SQIVND (reference sequence). Trimming removed 6 bases from V and 5 bases from J; junction bases left unmatched: 8. There are 15 residues in the CDR3. The CDR3 bases are TGTGCCAGTAGCCGGGACGGCGGGGGGGACAATGAGCAGTTCTTC. Protein product: CASSRDGGGDNEQFF.

The chain is built from TRBV5-1 and TRBJ1-4; 11 bases fit TRBD1. V lost 6 bases, J lost 6 bases, and 10 bases stayed unmatched. CDR1 and CDR2 from the germline V gene are SGHRS and YFSETQ. This CDR3 contains 16 residues. Written as DNA, the CDR3 is TGCGCCAGCAAGAAAGGCGGGACAGGGGGATATGAAAAACTGTTTTTT. The encoded protein is CASKKGGTGGYEKLFF.

The chain's CDR3 is CASSSNGGRDYSGNTIYF. CDR3 nucleotide sequence: TGTGCCAGCAGCTCCAACGGTGGGCGGGACTACTCTGGAAACACCATATATTTT. This chain connects TRBV7-9 to TRBJ1-3; D possibly corresponds to TRBD1 (5 bases). The germline V gene has CDR1 SEHNR and CDR2 FQNEAQ (reference sequence). This CDR3 is built from 18 residues. Trimming stripped 4 bases from V and 0 bases from J, with 19 bases between.

The chain has TRBV6-2 or TRBV6-3 and TRBJ1-2; D gene unclear. This CDR3 comprises 12 residues. Germline CDR1 reads MNHEY; CDR2 reads SVGEGT. The germline V and J ends were trimmed by 2 bases and 8 bases, with 9 bases remaining between them. The CDR3 sequence is CASSYGPTGYTF. In nucleotides, the CDR3 is TGTGCCAGCAGTTACGGGCCTACCGGCTACACCTTC.

Concerning this clone itself: The same CDR3 can be traced to other DNA sequences in this sample. J is TRBJ1-1 and V is TRBV29-1; 9 bases align to TRBD1. Losses at the gene ends were 6 bases for V and 3 bases for J; bases not matched to a gene: 5. The CDR3 consists of 13 residues. From germline, CDR1 is SQVTM and CDR2 ANQGSEA. The CDR3 spells CSVKQGADTEAFF. CDR3 nucleotide sequence: TGCAGCGTCAAACAGGGGGCGGACACTGAAGCTTTCTTT.

The rearrangement joins TRBV7-9 to TRBJ2-7, with 8 bases lining up with TRBD1. The CDR3 runs to 13 residues. In germline, CDR1 is SEHNR, CDR2 FQNEAQ (reference sequence). The junction had 3 bases not matched to a gene; V was cut back by 4 bases and J by 4 bases. CDR3: CASSSWTGYEQYF. CDR3 sequence (DNA): TGTGCCAGCAGCTCCTGGACAGGGTACGAGCAGTACTTC.

The genes are TRBV14 and TRBJ2-5, with D unresolved. The V and J ends lost 4 bases and 6 bases respectively, with 12 bases between them. Germline loops: CDR1 SGHDN, CDR2 FVKESK. CDR3 size: 13 residues. The CDR3 loop reads CASSLAPLKTQYF. The CDR3 DNA sequence: TGTGCCAGCAGCCTAGCACCTCTAAAGACCCAGTACTTC.

This CDR3 reads CASSLRGKGANVLTF. CDR3 nucleotide sequence: TGTGCCAGCAGCTTACGGGGGAAAGGGGCCAACGTCCTGACTTTC. The rearrangement links TRBV11-3 to TRBJ2-6, with D possibly being TRBD2 (6 bases). From germline, CDR1 is SGHNT and CDR2 YENEEA. CDR3 length: 15 residues. V lost 2 bases, J lost 4 bases, and 9 bases lay in between.

This chain connects TRBV24-1 to TRBJ1-1, with 7 bases lining up with TRBD1. The CDR3 contains 15 residues. J gave up 3 bases and V 7 bases, and 10 bases lay outside the gene matches. Germline values: CDR1 KGHDR, CDR2 SFDVKD. This chain's CDR3 is CATRDRVNGDTEAFF. The CDR3 DNA sequence: TGTGCCACCAGAGACAGGGTTAACGGGGACACTGAAGCTTTCTTT.

The chain couples TRBV5-1 to TRBJ1-1; TRBD1 matches 7 bases. Germline CDR1 and CDR2: SGHRS and YFSETQ. V shed 0 bases and J 1 base; nucleotides not matched to a gene: 9. The CDR3 extends over 17 amino acids. CDR3 nucleotides: TGCGCCAGCAGCTTGGCCCGGGACAGCGGAACGAACACTGAAGCTTTCTTT. Its translation is CASSLARDSGTNTEAFF.

J is TRBJ1-4 and V is TRBV2; TRBD1 might be the D (6 bases). The CDR3 runs 14 residues. In germline, CDR1 is SNHLY, CDR2 FYNNEI. V lost 8 bases and J lost 0, with 10 bases in between. CDR3 bases: TGTGCCAGCTTACAGGGAGCAACTAATGAAAAACTGTTTTTT. Its translation is CASLQGATNEKLFF.

The genes are TRBV2 and TRBJ2-3; D may be TRBD2 (5 bases). There are 14 residues in the CDR3. The ends were cut back, 6 bases at V and 2 bases at J, with 12 bases in the middle. The germline gives CDR1 SNHLY, CDR2 FYNNEI. The CDR3 loop is CASRSRGDTDTQYF. CDR3 nucleotides: TGTGCCAGCAGATCCCGGGGAGACACAGATACGCAGTATTTT.

The chain is built from TRBV9 and TRBJ2-1, with 9 bases that match TRBD2. V lost 2 bases and J lost 10; bases outside the gene matches: 16. The CDR3 extends over 17 amino acids. Germline CDR1 SGDLS, CDR2 YYNGEE. The CDR3 DNA sequence: TGTGCCAGCAGCGTCGGAGAGGTAGCGGGGGCCCTTAGGGAGCAGTTCTTC. It translates to CASSVGEVAGALREQFF. Looking up the rest from reference TRBV9 and TRBJ2-1 gives the full variable domain: DSGVTQTPKHLITATGQRVTLRCSPRSGDLSVYWYQQSLDQGLQFLIQYYNGEERAKGNILERFSAQQFPDLHSELNLSSLELGDSALYFCASSVGEVAGALREQFFGPGTRLTVL.

The chain recombines TRBV29-1 with TRBJ2-3; D is ambiguous. The CDR3 spans 13 residues. Germline CDR1 reads SQVTM; CDR2 reads ANQGSEA. Trimming left V 3 bases short and J 2 bases short, with 9 bases between. CDR3 in amino acids: CSVDSRTTDTQYF. The CDR3 DNA reads as TGCAGCGTTGATAGTAGAACCACAGATACGCAGTATTTT.

The chain joins TRBV6-1 to TRBJ1-2; D gene uncertain. CDR3 length: 13 amino acids. With 2 bases removed from V and 2 bases from J, the gap between germline ends came to 6 bases. CDR1 MNHNS and CDR2 SASEGT come from the germline V gene. CDR3 sequence reads: CASSEPPNYGYTF. Here the CDR3 DNA reads TGTGCCAGCAGTGAACCCCCGAACTATGGCTACACCTTC.

This chain links TRBV11-2 with TRBJ2-1, with 7 bases lining up with TRBD1. This CDR3 contains 16 residues. CDR1 SGHAT and CDR2 FQNNGV come from the germline V gene. Trimming cost V 1 base and J 2 bases; bases outside gene matches: 5. The CDR3 loop reads CASSLVRGPPYNEQFF. CDR3 DNA: TGTGCCAGCAGCTTAGTGAGGGGGCCCCCCTACAATGAGCAGTTCTTC.

The chain links TRBV7-9 to TRBJ2-7; possible D gene TRBD1, 6 bases. The germline gives CDR1 SEHNR, CDR2 FQNEAQ (reference sequence). Trimming took off 6 bases at V and 1 base at J, with 10 bases between the two ends. The CDR3 has 13 amino acids. The CDR3 DNA sequence: TGTGCCAGCAGTCGGACAGTATCCTACGAGCAGTACTTC. Residues: CASSRTVSYEQYF.

This chain joins TRBV5-4 and TRBJ2-5; no firm D call. CDR1 is SGHNT, CDR2 YYREEE, per germline (reference sequence). The CDR3 has 18 amino acids. V dropped 1 base and J dropped 2 bases, with 21 bases sitting between them. The CDR3 loop reads CASSLSPHPLILQETQYF. In nucleotides, the CDR3 is TGTGCCAGCAGCTTGAGCCCCCATCCGCTAATATTACAAGAGACCCAGTACTTC.

The CDR3 sequence is CASSPGLAYEQYF. As DNA, the CDR3 is TGCGCCAGCAGCCCGGGACTAGCCTACGAGCAGTACTTC. This sequence joins TRBV5-1 and TRBJ2-7, with TRBD2 matching 8 bases. Trimming at V came to 4 bases and at J to 2 bases, leaving 2 bases not matched to a gene. Per the germline V gene, CDR1 is SGHRS and CDR2 is YFSETQ. The CDR3 consists of 13 residues.

The rearrangement joins TRBV19 to TRBJ2-3; perhaps TRBD2 as D (5 bases). This CDR3 has 15 amino acids. Trimming left V 3 bases short and J 3 bases short, with 13 bases between. Germline loops: CDR1 LNHDA, CDR2 SQIVND (reference sequence). The CDR3 DNA is TGTGCCAGTAGTATGACCGGAGAGGGAACAGATACGCAGTATTTT. Amino acid sequence: CASSMTGEGTDTQYF.

This clone was seen once. This chain links TRBV7-8 with TRBJ2-7; no firm D call. Trimming cost V 2 bases and J 4 bases, with 9 bases left between them. The CDR3 has 13 amino acids. CDR1 is SGHVS and CDR2 is FQNEAQ in the germline V gene. CDR3 loop: CASSLTAEYEQYF. CDR3 coding DNA: TGTGCCAGCAGCTTAACCGCAGAATACGAGCAGTACTTC.

To note about this clone: The sample contains more than one DNA sequence encoding this CDR3. V is TRBV2 and J is TRBJ1-5; 7 nucleotides match TRBD1. V shed 5 bases and J 1 base; nucleotides not matched to a gene: 5. Germline CDR1 reads SNHLY; CDR2 reads FYNNEI. The CDR3 extends over 15 amino acids. CDR3 sequence reads: CASSLDRPSNQPQHF. The CDR3 DNA reads as TGTGCCAGCAGTCTGGACAGGCCAAGCAATCAGCCCCAGCATTTT.

This clone was seen a handful of times. The rearrangement links TRBV29-1 to TRBJ2-3; 9 bases are a match to TRBD1. Trimming cost V 6 bases and J 2 bases; bases outside gene matches: 15. There are 17 residues in the CDR3. Germline V gene sequence: CDR1 SQVTM, CDR2 ANQGSEA. CDR3 sequence reads: CSVVGTGIWLSTDTQYF. CDR3 coding DNA: TGCAGCGTAGTCGGGACAGGGATTTGGCTTTCCACAGATACGCAGTATTTT.

This chain uses TRBV12-5 with TRBJ2-7, with 8 bases fitting TRBD1. The V gene's germline CDR1 is LGHNT and CDR2 FRNRAP. CDR3 length: 14 amino acids. V was clipped by 6 bases and J by 2 bases; unmatched bases: 6. The CDR3 is CASGSGGGTYEQYF. In DNA, the CDR3 is TGTGCTAGTGGCTCAGGGGGCGGCACCTACGAGCAGTACTTC.